This paragraph reports one TCR beta chain. Its antigen is unknown. Second-dose groups at about 4 or about 12 weeks were pooled. Per the germline V gene, CDR1 is SGHAT and CDR2 is FQDESV (reference sequence). With 7 bases clipped from V and 8 bases from J, the junction kept 12 bases outside the gene matches. CDR3 length: 14 amino acids. The sample belongs to a study of T cell responses to AZD1222 COVID-19 vaccine. General study results and limits: Mapped onto spike, vaccine-associated CD4 TCRs spanned it and were dominant at 160-218 and 743-854. Close to half of all spike-specific TCRs reportedly target regions of the variants that are unmutated.

TCRdb's copy holds only in-frame clones and misses some; the assay was immunoSEQ multiplex PCR. Of about 120,000 clones in the sample, about 86% were seen once. The chain uses TRBV11-1 and TRBJ1-2, with 8 bases fitting TRBD1. Material: peripheral blood, obtained 28 days after the second AZD1222 dose. This receptor was identified in an adult who received the AZD1222 COVID-19 vaccine. The CDR3 nucleotides are TGTGCCAGCACCGGAATTCAGGGGGCGGAGGGCTACACCTTC. Its translation: CASTGIQGAEGYTF.